This T cell receptor (beta chain) was observed in a study of beta chain features in type 1 diabetes. Overall study results and limits: Researchers could not determine here whether HLA type influences TCRB rearrangement. Within each of all four CD4+ subsets, Type 1 diabetes patients had TCRB CDR3s that were moderately but significantly shorter. VDJ junctions from patients with type 1 diabetes contained fewer insertions and more deletions.

Isolated RNA was reverse transcribed in full, so expressed TCRB transcripts were sequenced. Generated by immunoSEQ multiplex PCR, the TCRdb table keeps only in-frame clones and is missing some. The data hold fewer than 350,000 clones, with approximately 15% observed a single time. Germline loops: CDR1 SGHNT, CDR2 YYREEE (reference sequence). This CDR3 contains 16 residues. Deletions cut 0 bases from V and 0 bases from J, with 10 bases between. For this clone: Its antigen remains unknown.

The clonotype was recovered from a man between 18 and 35 years old with type 1 diabetes. This rearrangement joins TRBV5-4 to TRBJ2-1, with D possibly matching TRBD2 (6 bases). The sample taken for sequencing was naive CD4+ T cells from blood. CDR3 region: CASSLDLASSYNEQFF. The DNA of the CDR3 is TGTGCCAGCAGCTTGGATCTAGCGAGCTCCTACAATGAGCAGTTCTTC.